This TCR beta chain originates from a study of neurological immune-mediated disorders. Germline V gene sequence: CDR1 SGHDT, CDR2 YYEEEE. CDR3 size: 11 residues. The V end was cut by 3 bases, the J end by 2 bases, with 2 bases between. 5'RACE with 10-nucleotide random UMIs produced the cDNA. TCRdb processed the 5' RACE reads anew with MiXCR; each CDR3 protein has one entry. The table includes about 36,000 distinct CDR3 sequences, about 9.4% detected once. The sample holds many counts of this clonotype. The chain is built from TRBV5-6 and TRBJ1-2; no clear D. Sequencing was performed on PBMCs. The sequence came from a woman aged 30 to 39 with HTLV-1-associated myelopathy (HAM/TSP). CDR3 in DNA: TGTGCCAGCAGCTCGAACTATGGCTACACCTTC. Protein: CASSSNYGYTF.